This T cell receptor (beta chain) appears in the sequencing data of a study of Ad26.COV2.S vaccination and SARS-CoV-2 variants. Study details: Donor was assigned to the Ad26.COV2.S arm of trial COV1001. Intramuscular Ad26.COV2.S doses were given once or twice, 56 days apart.

As for treatment: about 20 received Ad26.COV2.S at low or high dose, single or two shots; roughly 5 received placebo; per-sample allocation not given. Samples analyzed were those drawn on day 63 after the first vaccine or placebo injection. The junction had 11 bases not matched to a gene; V was cut back by 10 bases and J by 3 bases. The CDR3 is 14 amino acids. Germline lookup yields CDR1 MDHEN and CDR2 SYDVKM. The table came from immunoSEQ multiplex PCR; TCRdb's copy has only in-frame clones and leaves some out. Of approximately 480,000 clones listed, around 85% are singletons. The rearrangement uses TRBV28 and TRBJ1-2; 7 bases are shared with TRBD1. The sequenced sample was peripheral blood, obtained in a trial of Ad26.COV2.S vaccine versus placebo. The sequence came from a person aged 18-60 years who received the Ad26.COV2.S COVID-19 vaccine or a placebo. The CDR3 loop is CATAGQGGYYGYTF. CDR3 nucleotide sequence: TGTGCCACCGCGGGGCAGGGGGGATACTATGGCTACACCTTC.